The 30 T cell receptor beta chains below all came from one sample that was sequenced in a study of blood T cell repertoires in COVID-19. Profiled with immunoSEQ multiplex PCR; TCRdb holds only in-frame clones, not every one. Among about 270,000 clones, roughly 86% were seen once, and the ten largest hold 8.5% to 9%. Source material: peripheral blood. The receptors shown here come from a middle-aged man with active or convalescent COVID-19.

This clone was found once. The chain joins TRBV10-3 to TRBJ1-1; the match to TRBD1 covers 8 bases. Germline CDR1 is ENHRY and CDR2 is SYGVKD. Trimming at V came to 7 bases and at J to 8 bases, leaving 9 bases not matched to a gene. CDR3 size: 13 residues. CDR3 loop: CAITPSDRAEAFF. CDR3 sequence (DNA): TGTGCCATCACCCCTTCGGACAGGGCGGAAGCTTTCTTT.

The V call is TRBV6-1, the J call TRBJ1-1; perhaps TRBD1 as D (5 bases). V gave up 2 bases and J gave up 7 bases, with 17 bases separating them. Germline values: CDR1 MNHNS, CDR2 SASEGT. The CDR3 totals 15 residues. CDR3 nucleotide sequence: TGTGCCAGCAGTGAAACGGGGGGGGACTCGGGTGAAGCTTTCTTT. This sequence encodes CASSETGGDSGEAFF.

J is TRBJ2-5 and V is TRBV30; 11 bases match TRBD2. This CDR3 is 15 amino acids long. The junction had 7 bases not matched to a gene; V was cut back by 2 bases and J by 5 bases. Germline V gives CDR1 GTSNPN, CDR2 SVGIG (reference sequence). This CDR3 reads CAWSLLAGGEETQYF. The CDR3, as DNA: TGTGCCTGGAGTTTGCTAGCGGGGGGCGAGGAGACCCAGTACTTC.

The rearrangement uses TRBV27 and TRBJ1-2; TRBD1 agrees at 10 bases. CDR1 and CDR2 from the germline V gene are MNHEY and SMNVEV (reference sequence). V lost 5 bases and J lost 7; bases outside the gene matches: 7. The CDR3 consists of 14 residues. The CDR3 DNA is TGTGCCAGCAGTGCGACAGGGGGCGCCTCTGGCTACACCTTC. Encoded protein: CASSATGGASGYTF.

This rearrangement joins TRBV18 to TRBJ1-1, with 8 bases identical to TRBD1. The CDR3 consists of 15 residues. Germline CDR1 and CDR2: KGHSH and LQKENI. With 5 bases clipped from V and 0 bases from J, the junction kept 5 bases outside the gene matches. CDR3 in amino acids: CASSTGQGMNTEAFF. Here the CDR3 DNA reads TGTGCCAGCTCAACTGGACAGGGTATGAACACTGAAGCTTTCTTT.

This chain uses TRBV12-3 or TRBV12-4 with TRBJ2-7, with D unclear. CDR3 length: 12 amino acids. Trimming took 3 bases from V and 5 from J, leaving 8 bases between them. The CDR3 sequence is CASSFSQDEQYF. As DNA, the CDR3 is TGTGCCAGCAGTTTTTCCCAGGACGAGCAGTACTTC.

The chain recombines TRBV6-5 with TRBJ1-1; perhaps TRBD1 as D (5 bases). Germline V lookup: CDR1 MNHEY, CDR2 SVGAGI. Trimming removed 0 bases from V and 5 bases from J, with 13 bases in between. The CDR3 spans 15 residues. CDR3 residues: CASSYSTGGVTEAFF. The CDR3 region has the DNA TGTGCCAGCAGTTACTCGACGGGAGGGGTGACTGAAGCTTTCTTT.

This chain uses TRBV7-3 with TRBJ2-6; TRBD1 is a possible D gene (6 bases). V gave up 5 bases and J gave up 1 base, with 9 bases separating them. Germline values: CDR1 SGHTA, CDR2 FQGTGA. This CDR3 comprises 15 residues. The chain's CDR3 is CASSQTGSGANVLTF. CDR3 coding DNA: TGTGCCAGCAGCCAAACAGGGTCTGGGGCCAACGTCCTGACTTTC.

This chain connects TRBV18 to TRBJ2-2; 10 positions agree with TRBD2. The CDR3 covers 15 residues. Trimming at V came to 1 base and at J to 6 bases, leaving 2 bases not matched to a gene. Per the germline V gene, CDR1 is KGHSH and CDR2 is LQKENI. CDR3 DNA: TGTGCCAGCTCACCACAGCGGGAGGGCGCCGGGGAGCTGTTTTTT. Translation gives CASSPQREGAGELFF.

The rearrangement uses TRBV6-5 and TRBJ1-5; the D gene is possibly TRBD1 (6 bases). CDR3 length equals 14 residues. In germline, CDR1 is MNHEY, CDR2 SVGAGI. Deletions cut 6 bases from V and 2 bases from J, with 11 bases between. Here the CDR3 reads CASRGTSGNQPQHF. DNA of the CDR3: TGTGCCAGCAGGGGGACATCGGGCAATCAGCCCCAGCATTTT.

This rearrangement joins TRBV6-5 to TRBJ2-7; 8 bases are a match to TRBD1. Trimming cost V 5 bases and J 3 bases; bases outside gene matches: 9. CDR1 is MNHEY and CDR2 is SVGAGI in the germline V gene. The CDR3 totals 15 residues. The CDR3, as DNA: TGTGCCAGCAGTATACAGGACAGGGACCTCTACGAGCAGTACTTC. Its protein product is CASSIQDRDLYEQYF.

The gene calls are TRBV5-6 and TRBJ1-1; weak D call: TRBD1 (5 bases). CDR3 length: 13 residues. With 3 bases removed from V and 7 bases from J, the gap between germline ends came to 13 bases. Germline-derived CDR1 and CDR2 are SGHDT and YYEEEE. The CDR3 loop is CASSSWGGGEAFF. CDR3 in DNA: TGTGCCAGCAGCTCGTGGGGCGGGGGTGAAGCTTTCTTT.

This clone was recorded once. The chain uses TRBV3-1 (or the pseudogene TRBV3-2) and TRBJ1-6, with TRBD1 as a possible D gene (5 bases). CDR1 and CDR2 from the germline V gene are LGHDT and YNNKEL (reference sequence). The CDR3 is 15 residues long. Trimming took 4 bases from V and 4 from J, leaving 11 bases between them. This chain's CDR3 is CASSPRASYNSPLHF. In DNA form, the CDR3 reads TGTGCCAGCAGCCCCAGGGCGAGTTATAATTCACCCCTCCACTTT.

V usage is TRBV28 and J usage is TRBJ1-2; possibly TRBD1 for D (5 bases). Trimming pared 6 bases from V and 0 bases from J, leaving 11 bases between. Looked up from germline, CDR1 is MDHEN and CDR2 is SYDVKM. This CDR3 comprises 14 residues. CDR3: CASRTGPTNYGYTF. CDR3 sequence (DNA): TGTGCCAGCAGAACAGGTCCCACTAACTATGGCTACACCTTC.

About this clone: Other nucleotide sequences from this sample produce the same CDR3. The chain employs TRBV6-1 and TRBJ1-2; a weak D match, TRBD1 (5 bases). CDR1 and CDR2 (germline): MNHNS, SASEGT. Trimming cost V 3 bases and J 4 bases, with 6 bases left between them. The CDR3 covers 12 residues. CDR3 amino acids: CASSDQGYGYTF. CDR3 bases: TGTGCCAGCAGTGACCAGGGCTATGGCTACACCTTC.

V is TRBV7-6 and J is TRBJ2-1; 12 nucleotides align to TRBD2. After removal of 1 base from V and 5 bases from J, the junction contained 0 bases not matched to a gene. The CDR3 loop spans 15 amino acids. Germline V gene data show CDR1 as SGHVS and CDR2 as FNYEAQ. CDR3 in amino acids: CASSLGLAGDNEQFF. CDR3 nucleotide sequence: TGTGCCAGCAGCTTAGGACTAGCGGGAGACAATGAGCAGTTCTTC.

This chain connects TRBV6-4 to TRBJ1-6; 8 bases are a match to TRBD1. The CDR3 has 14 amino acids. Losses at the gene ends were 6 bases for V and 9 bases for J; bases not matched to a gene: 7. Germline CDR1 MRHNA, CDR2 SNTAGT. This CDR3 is CASSHDRGTSPLHF. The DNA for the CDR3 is TGTGCCAGCAGCCACGACAGGGGTACTTCACCCCTCCACTTT.

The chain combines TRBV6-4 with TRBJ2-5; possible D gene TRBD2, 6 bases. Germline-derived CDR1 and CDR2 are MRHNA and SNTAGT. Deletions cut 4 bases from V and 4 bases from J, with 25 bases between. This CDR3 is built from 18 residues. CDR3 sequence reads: CASSVDSWRGRLTETQYF. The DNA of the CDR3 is TGTGCCAGCAGTGTAGACTCTTGGAGGGGTCGGCTCACAGAGACCCAGTACTTC.

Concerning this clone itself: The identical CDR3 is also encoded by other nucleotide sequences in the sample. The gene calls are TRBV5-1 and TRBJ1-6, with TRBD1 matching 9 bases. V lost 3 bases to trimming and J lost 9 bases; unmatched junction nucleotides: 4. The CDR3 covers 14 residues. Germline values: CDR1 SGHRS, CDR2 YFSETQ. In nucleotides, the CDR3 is TGCGCCAGCAGCTCGGACAGGGGAGGTTCACCCCTCCACTTT. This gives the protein CASSSDRGGSPLHF.

This chain's CDR3 is CASSPWGEETQYF. DNA for the CDR3: TGCGCCAGCAGCCCTTGGGGGGAAGAGACCCAGTACTTC. The chain couples TRBV5-1 to TRBJ2-5; weak D call: TRBD2 (6 bases). The CDR3 loop spans 13 amino acids. The ends were cut back, 4 bases at V and 3 bases at J, with 10 bases in the middle. CDR1 and CDR2 from the germline V gene are SGHRS and YFSETQ.

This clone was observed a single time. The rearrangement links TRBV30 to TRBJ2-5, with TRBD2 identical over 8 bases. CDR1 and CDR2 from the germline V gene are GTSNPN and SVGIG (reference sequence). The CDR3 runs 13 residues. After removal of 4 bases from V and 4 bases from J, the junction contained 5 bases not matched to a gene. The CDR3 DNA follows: TGTGCCTGGATACGGGCGGGAGGAGAGACCCAGTACTTC. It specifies CAWIRAGGETQYF.

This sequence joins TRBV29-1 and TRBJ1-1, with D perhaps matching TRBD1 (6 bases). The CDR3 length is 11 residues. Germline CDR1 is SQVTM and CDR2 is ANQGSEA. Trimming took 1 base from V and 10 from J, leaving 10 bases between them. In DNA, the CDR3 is TGCAGCGTTGAAGCGACAGGAGGAGCTTTCTTT. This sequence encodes CSVEATGGAFF.

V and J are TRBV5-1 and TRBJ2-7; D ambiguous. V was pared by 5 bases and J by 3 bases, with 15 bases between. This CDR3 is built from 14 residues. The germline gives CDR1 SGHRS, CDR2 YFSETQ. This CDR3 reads CASSFLTTGYEQYF. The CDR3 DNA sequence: TGCGCCAGCAGTTTTTTGACCACGGGCTACGAGCAGTACTTC.

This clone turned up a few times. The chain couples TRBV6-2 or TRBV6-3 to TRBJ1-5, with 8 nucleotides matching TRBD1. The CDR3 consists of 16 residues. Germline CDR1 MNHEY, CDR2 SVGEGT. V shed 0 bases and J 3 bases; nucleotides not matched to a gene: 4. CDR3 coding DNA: TGTGCCAGCAGTTACTCCAGGGGGCTTCTCAATCAGCCCCAGCATTTT. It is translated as CASSYSRGLLNQPQHF.

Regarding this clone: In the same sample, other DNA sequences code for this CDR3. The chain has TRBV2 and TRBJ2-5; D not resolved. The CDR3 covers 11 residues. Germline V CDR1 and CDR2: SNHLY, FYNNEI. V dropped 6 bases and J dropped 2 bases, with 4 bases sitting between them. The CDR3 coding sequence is TGTGCCAGCAGGGCTCAAGAGACCCAGTACTTC. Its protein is CASRAQETQYF.

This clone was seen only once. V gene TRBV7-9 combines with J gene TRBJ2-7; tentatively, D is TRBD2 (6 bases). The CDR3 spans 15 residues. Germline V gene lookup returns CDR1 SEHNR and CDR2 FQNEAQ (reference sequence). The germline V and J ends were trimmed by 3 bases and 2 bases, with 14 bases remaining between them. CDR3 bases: TGTGCCAGCAGCTTGGGGGAAGGAGGGGCCTACGAGCAGTACTTC. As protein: CASSLGEGGAYEQYF.

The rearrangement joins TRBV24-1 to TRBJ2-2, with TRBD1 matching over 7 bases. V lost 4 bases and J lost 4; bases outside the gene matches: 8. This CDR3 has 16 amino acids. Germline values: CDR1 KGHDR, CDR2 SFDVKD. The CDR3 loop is CATSDARDSVTGELFF. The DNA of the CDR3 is TGTGCCACCAGTGACGCACGGGACAGTGTCACCGGGGAGCTGTTTTTT.

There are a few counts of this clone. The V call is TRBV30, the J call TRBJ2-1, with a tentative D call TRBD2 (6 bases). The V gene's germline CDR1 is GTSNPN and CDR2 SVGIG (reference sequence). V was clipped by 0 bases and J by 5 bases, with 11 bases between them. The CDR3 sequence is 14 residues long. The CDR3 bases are TGTGCCTGGAGTGTCGGGGGTCTGGACAATGAGCAGTTCTTC. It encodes CAWSVGGLDNEQFF.

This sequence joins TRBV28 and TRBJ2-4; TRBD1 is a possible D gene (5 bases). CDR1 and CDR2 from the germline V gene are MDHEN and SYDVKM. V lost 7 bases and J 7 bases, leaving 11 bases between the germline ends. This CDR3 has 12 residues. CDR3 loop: CASKQDGNIQYF. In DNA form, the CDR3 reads TGTGCCAGCAAACAGGATGGGAACATTCAGTACTTC.

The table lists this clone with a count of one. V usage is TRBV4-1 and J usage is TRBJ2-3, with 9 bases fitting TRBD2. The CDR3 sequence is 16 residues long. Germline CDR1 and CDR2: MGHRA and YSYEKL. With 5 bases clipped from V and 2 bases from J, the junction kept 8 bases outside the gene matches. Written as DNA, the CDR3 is TGCGCCAGCAGCTCCCGACTAGCGGTACCCACAGATACGCAGTATTTT. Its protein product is CASSSRLAVPTDTQYF.